This TCR beta chain was identified during a study of human T cells and chemical hapten exposure. On the study more broadly: Mostly female patients had alopecia areata, totalis or universalis.

This CDR3 comprises 15 residues. The V end was cut by 1 base, the J end by 2 bases, with 11 bases between. Per the germline V gene, CDR1 is SGHTA and CDR2 is FQGNSA. Time point: patch test 3, about 24 weeks after DPC sensitization. Treatment noted: therapeutic diphenylcyclopropenone sensitization with weekly scalp DPC. Unique molecular identifiers were affixed to discrete cDNA molecules within the library. Via MiXCR, TCRdb re-called the RACE reads, giving one row per CDR3 protein. Of 90,000 to 110,000 distinct CDR3 sequences in the sample, nearly 35% are singletons; the top ten hold more than 2.5%. Comments on this clonotype: Its antigen is undetermined.

Study outcomes and limitations: DPC sensitization did not alter TCRs above 1 in 1000 frequency. Donors had alopecia, so their immune response may differ from healthy people's.

The material was whole blood, obtained in connection with sensitization to the hapten diphenylcyclopropenone (DPC). This clonotype originated in a man aged 35 to 55 with alopecia areata. Some clones in this sample may be carry-over from other donors' samples. The chain uses TRBV7-2 and TRBJ1-2; D is unresolved. This CDR3 reads CASSLVVRGNYGYTF. The CDR3 DNA is TGTGCCAGCAGCTTAGTGGTTCGGGGAAACTATGGCTACACCTTC.